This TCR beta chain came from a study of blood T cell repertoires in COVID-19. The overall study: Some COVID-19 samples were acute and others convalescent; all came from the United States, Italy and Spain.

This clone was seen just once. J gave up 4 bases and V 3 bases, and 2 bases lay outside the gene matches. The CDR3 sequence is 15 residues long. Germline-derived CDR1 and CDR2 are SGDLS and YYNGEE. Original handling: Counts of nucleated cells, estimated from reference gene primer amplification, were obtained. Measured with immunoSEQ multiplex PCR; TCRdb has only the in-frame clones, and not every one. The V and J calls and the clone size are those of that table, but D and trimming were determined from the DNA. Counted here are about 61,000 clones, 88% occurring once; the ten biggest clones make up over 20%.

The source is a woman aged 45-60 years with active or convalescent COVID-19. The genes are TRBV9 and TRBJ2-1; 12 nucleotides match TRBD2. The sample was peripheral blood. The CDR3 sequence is CASSETSGGYNEQFF. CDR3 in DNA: TGTGCCAGCAGCGAGACTAGCGGGGGTTACAATGAGCAGTTCTTC.